Presented here are 6 T cell receptor beta chains from one specimen sequenced in a study of memory CD4+ T cells and cytomegalovirus serostatus. The sort gate was single viable CD3+CD4+CD8-CD45RO+ cells for memory CD4+ T cells. TCRdb's copy holds only in-frame clones and misses some; the assay was immunoSEQ multiplex PCR. The repertoire has tens of thousands of clones, around three quarters of them found once; the top ten carry 1.1%. The sequenced material came from memory CD4+ T cells from blood. The receptors stem from an adult in good health and CMV-seronegative.

The chain couples TRBV19 to TRBJ1-1; unclear D gene. The length of the CDR3 is 13 residues. Trimming left V 7 bases short and J 3 bases short, with 12 bases between. Germline V gene data show CDR1 as LNHDA and CDR2 as SQIVND (reference sequence). CDR3 nucleotide sequence: TGTGCCAGTACCATGTCGATGTACACTGAAGCTTTCTTT. It yields the protein CASTMSMYTEAFF.

This chain connects TRBV15 to TRBJ1-4, with D hard to call. Germline assignment: CDR1 LNHNV and CDR2 YYDKDF (reference sequence). The CDR3 spans 13 residues. Trimming left V 1 base short and J 8 bases short, with 8 bases between. CDR3 residues: CATSRVGREKLFF. The DNA for the CDR3 is TGTGCCACCAGCAGAGTCGGGCGAGAAAAACTGTTTTTT.

This clone was seen only a few times. The rearrangement uses TRBV11-2 and TRBJ2-1, with D perhaps TRBD1 or TRBD2 (5 bases each). CDR3 length equals 15 residues. V was trimmed by 5 bases and J by 4 bases, leaving 15 bases between them. Germline V gene data show CDR1 as SGHAT and CDR2 as FQNNGV. The chain's CDR3 is CASSRGVPLYNEQFF. DNA of the CDR3: TGTGCCAGCAGCAGAGGGGTTCCTTTGTACAATGAGCAGTTCTTC.

This clone was seen only a few times. CDR3 amino acids: CASQGLLNTGELFF. Written as DNA, the CDR3 is TGTGCCAGCCAGGGACTCCTAAACACCGGGGAGCTGTTTTTT. This rearrangement joins TRBV6-1 to TRBJ2-2, with D maybe TRBD2 (6 bases). V was shortened by 8 bases and J by 2 bases, with 12 bases between the two germline ends. The CDR3 covers 14 residues. Germline loops: CDR1 MNHNS, CDR2 SASEGT.

This chain uses TRBV9 with TRBJ2-2; no clear D gene. V was pared by 4 bases and J by 5 bases, with 12 bases between. The germline V gene has CDR1 SGDLS and CDR2 YYNGEE. The CDR3 is 14 amino acids. The CDR3 is CASSPFGKTGELFF. In nucleotides, the CDR3 is TGTGCCAGCAGCCCCTTTGGAAAGACCGGGGAGCTGTTTTTT.

This clone turned up a few times. The rearrangement uses TRBV6-6 and TRBJ1-4; TRBD1 is a possible D gene (6 bases). Germline CDR1 is MNHNY and CDR2 is SVGAGI (reference sequence). The CDR3 extends over 13 amino acids. The V end lost 8 bases, the J end lost 8 bases, and 15 bases lay between the germline ends. The CDR3 DNA follows: TGTGCCAGCCGGTGGTGGGGGGCCGAAAAACTGTTTTTT. Translation: CASRWWGAEKLFF.